The 27 T cell receptor beta chains below come from one sample, sequenced in a study of lymphopenia after photon versus proton radiotherapy. Profiling relied on immunoSEQ multiplex PCR, and the TCRdb table lists in-frame clones only, not all of them. The data contain more than 50,000 clones, 65% to 85% of them singletons. This sample comprised peripheral blood, obtained from a patient treated with photon-based radiotherapy. The receptors stem from a man in his forties or fifties with gastric cancer.

The chain employs TRBV7-2 and TRBJ2-6, with 9 nucleotides matching TRBD2. The CDR3 is made up of 18 amino acids. Germline CDR1 reads SGHTA; CDR2 reads FQGNSA. V dropped 3 bases and J dropped 0; count of bases not matched to a gene: 6. In DNA form, the CDR3 reads TGTGCCAGCAGCTTCTTAGGACTAGCGAGCTCTGGGGCCAACGTCCTGACTTTC. This translates into CASSFLGLASSGANVLTF.

The V call is TRBV30, the J call TRBJ1-1, with D possibly matching TRBD1 (6 bases). The V gene's germline CDR1 is GTSNPN and CDR2 SVGIG (reference sequence). Trimming left V 0 bases short and J 0 bases short, with 14 bases between. The CDR3 runs 16 residues. Written as DNA, the CDR3 is TGTGCCTGGAGTGTACCGAGGGGGGCCATGAACACTGAAGCTTTCTTT. It encodes CAWSVPRGAMNTEAFF.

V is TRBV5-1 and J is TRBJ2-5; TRBD2 matches 13 bases. V lost 3 bases and J lost 4; bases outside the gene matches: 9. This CDR3 spans 17 amino acids. Germline CDR1 reads SGHRS; CDR2 reads YFSETQ. Written as DNA, the CDR3 is TGCGCCAGCAGCTCTACTAGCGGGGGGGCCCCCCCAGAGACCCAGTACTTC. Encoded protein: CASSSTSGGAPPETQYF.

J is TRBJ2-1 and V is TRBV27; 7 nucleotides align to TRBD2. The CDR3 length is 15 residues. The V and J ends lost 2 bases and 9 bases, in that order; junction bases with no gene match: 10. The V gene's germline CDR1 is MNHEY and CDR2 SMNVEV (reference sequence). CDR3 sequence: CASSLRAGVFVEQFF. As DNA, the CDR3 is TGTGCCAGCAGTTTAAGGGCGGGAGTATTTGTTGAGCAGTTCTTC.

The count of this clone is one. The rearrangement uses TRBV19 and TRBJ1-1; 7 bases are shared with TRBD1. J gave up 4 bases and V 4 bases, and 6 bases lay outside the gene matches. The CDR3 has 14 residues. CDR1 is LNHDA and CDR2 is SQIVND in the germline V gene (reference sequence). CDR3 sequence (DNA): TGTGCCAGTAGTACCACGACAGGGTCCACTGAAGCTTTCTTT. Its translation is CASSTTTGSTEAFF.

The rearrangement links TRBV4-3 to TRBJ2-2; D perhaps matches TRBD1 (6 bases). The CDR3 spans 15 residues. The germline V gene has CDR1 LGHNA and CDR2 YSLEER. V lost 1 base to trimming and J lost 0 bases, with 6 bases between them. CDR3 protein: CASSQGTANTGELFF. The DNA for the CDR3 is TGCGCCAGCAGCCAAGGGACAGCGAACACCGGGGAGCTGTTTTTT.

The V gene is TRBV6-1, the J gene TRBJ2-5; perhaps TRBD2 as D (5 bases). V shed 5 bases and J shed 1 base, with 11 bases lying between them. This CDR3 comprises 14 residues. Germline V gene sequence: CDR1 MNHNS, CDR2 SASEGT. The CDR3 DNA reads TGTGCCAGCAGTCGACGGGAACTCCAAGAGACCCAGTACTTC. This encodes CASSRRELQETQYF.

This clone was counted only a few times. The chain recombines TRBV25-1 with TRBJ2-2; 8 nucleotides line up with TRBD1. V was clipped by 4 bases and J by 5 bases; unmatched bases: 9. From germline, CDR1 is MGHDK and CDR2 SYGVNS. The CDR3 runs to 16 residues. The CDR3 loop is CASSVRTGRGTGELFF. In DNA form, the CDR3 reads TGTGCCAGCAGTGTACGGACAGGGCGAGGGACCGGGGAGCTGTTTTTT.

The rearrangement uses TRBV29-1 and TRBJ2-1; perhaps D is TRBD1 or TRBD2 (5 bases each). This CDR3 contains 11 residues. Germline V gene data show CDR1 as SQVTM and CDR2 as ANQGSEA. Trimming shortened V by 2 bases and J by 9 bases, and 8 bases separated the two germline ends. For the CDR3, the DNA is TGCAGCGTTGAACCGGGGCTTGAGCAGTTCTTC. This encodes CSVEPGLEQFF.

The CDR3: CASRLDRLNTEAFF. In DNA, the CDR3 is TGTGCCAGCAGGTTGGACAGACTGAACACTGAAGCTTTCTTT. The gene calls are TRBV6-5 and TRBJ1-1, with D possibly matching TRBD1 (6 bases). Germline V CDR1 and CDR2: MNHEY, SVGAGI. There are 14 residues in the CDR3. Trimming pared 6 bases from V and 0 bases from J, leaving 11 bases between.

The chain couples TRBV11-2 to TRBJ1-2, with 8 bases fitting TRBD1. V gave up 5 bases and J gave up 8 bases; unmatched junction bases: 7. The length of the CDR3 is 13 residues. The germline V gene has CDR1 SGHAT and CDR2 FQNNGV. The CDR3 sequence is CASSPNRDRGYTF. CDR3 nucleotide sequence: TGTGCCAGCAGCCCAAACCGGGACAGGGGCTACACCTTC.

The V gene is TRBV11-3, the J gene TRBJ2-3, with unresolved D. Trimming left V 3 bases short and J 6 bases short, with 4 bases between. This CDR3 is built from 11 residues. Germline CDR1 SGHNT, CDR2 YENEEA. The CDR3 nucleotides are TGTGCCAGCAGCTTGACGGATACGCAGTATTTT. It translates to CASSLTDTQYF.

The chain recombines TRBV4-2 with TRBJ2-7; D is uncertain. The germline CDR1 and CDR2 sequences are LGHNA and YNFKEQ. V shed 3 bases and J shed 0 bases, with 9 bases lying between them. This CDR3 is built from 14 residues. In DNA form, the CDR3 reads TGTGCCAGCAGCCAGCGCGTGGGCTCCTACGAGCAGTACTTC. It translates to CASSQRVGSYEQYF.

V and J are TRBV29-1 and TRBJ2-1, with D possibly matching TRBD2 (6 bases). The CDR3 contains 15 residues. V dropped 4 bases and J dropped 0 bases, with 13 bases sitting between them. Germline-derived CDR1 and CDR2 are SQVTM and ANQGSEA. DNA for the CDR3: TGCAGCGTTGGGGATAGCGGTAGCTCCTACAATGAGCAGTTCTTC. This translates into CSVGDSGSSYNEQFF.

The genes are TRBV7-2 and TRBJ2-7; 8 nucleotides agree with TRBD2. J lost 3 bases, V lost 1 base, and 5 bases had no gene match. Germline CDR1 is SGHTA and CDR2 is FQGNSA. The CDR3 consists of 15 residues. The CDR3 spells CASSLVISGDYEQYF. CDR3 DNA sequence: TGTGCCAGCAGCTTAGTAATTAGCGGGGACTACGAGCAGTACTTC.

Only one count was recorded for this clone. The gene calls are TRBV19 and TRBJ1-6; D uncertain. Trimming took off 2 bases at V and 7 bases at J, with 9 bases between the two ends. The CDR3 consists of 14 residues. The germline gives CDR1 LNHDA, CDR2 SQIVND (reference sequence). The CDR3 DNA is TGTGCCAGTAGTATACAAGGATGGAATTCACCCCTCCACTTT. It specifies CASSIQGWNSPLHF.

This clone was counted a single time. This rearrangement joins TRBV6-5 to TRBJ2-7; D uncertain. The CDR3 loop spans 12 amino acids. Trimming took off 8 bases at V and 3 bases at J, with 11 bases between the two ends. The germline V gene has CDR1 MNHEY and CDR2 SVGAGI. The CDR3: CASSGPYYEQYF. CDR3 nucleotides: TGTGCCAGCTCCGGACCTTACTACGAGCAGTACTTC.

The DNA of the CDR3 is TGCGCCAGCAGCATGGGACTAGCGGGAGGGGACTACGAGCAGTACTTC. It yields the protein CASSMGLAGGDYEQYF. The chain couples TRBV5-1 to TRBJ2-7; 16 bases map to TRBD2. V gave up 4 bases and J gave up 3 bases; unmatched junction bases: 4. The CDR3 extends over 16 amino acids. Germline assignment: CDR1 SGHRS and CDR2 YFSETQ. Complete variable domain (other parts from reference TRBV5-1 and TRBJ2-7): KAGVTQTPRYLIKTRGQQVTLSCSPISGHRSVSWYQQTPGQGLQFLFEYFSETQRNKGNFPGRFSGRQFSNSRSEMNVSTLELGDSALYLCASSMGLAGGDYEQYFGPGTRLTVT.

V is TRBV11-3 and J is TRBJ1-1; no firm D call. The CDR3 is made up of 13 amino acids. V lost 8 bases, J lost 1 base, and 11 bases lay in between. The germline V gene has CDR1 SGHNT and CDR2 YENEEA. For the CDR3, the DNA is TGTGCCAGCTCAAGCCCAGGGAACACTGAAGCTTTCTTT. Protein: CASSSPGNTEAFF.

This rearrangement joins TRBV28 to TRBJ2-7; tentatively, D is TRBD2 (5 bases). CDR1 is MDHEN and CDR2 is SYDVKM in the germline V gene. The CDR3 contains 12 residues. V was pared by 3 bases and J by 2 bases, with 5 bases between. CDR3 DNA: TGTGCCAGCAGTTTGGGAGCCTACGAGCAGTACTTC. Translated: CASSLGAYEQYF.

The gene calls are TRBV30 and TRBJ2-5, with 7 positions matching TRBD2. Germline V gene data show CDR1 as GTSNPN and CDR2 as SVGIG (reference sequence). CDR3 size: 14 residues. Trimming at V came to 4 bases and at J to 4 bases, leaving 9 bases not matched to a gene. The DNA of the CDR3 is TGTGCCTGGACCCGCCCGGCTAGCGGAGAGACCCAGTACTTC. This codes for CAWTRPASGETQYF.

This clone showed up just a few times. This rearrangement joins TRBV7-8 to TRBJ2-3; 12 bases line up with TRBD2. The junction had 9 bases not matched to a gene; V was cut back by 1 base and J by 4 bases. Germline CDR1 and CDR2: SGHVS and FQNEAQ. This CDR3 region has 18 residues. The CDR3 region is CASSLGHRLAGEPDTQYF. CDR3 coding DNA: TGTGCCAGCAGCTTAGGCCACCGACTAGCGGGAGAGCCAGATACGCAGTATTTT.

The rearrangement links TRBV5-8 to TRBJ2-2; 10 positions match TRBD2. The V segment lost 0 bases and the J segment 4 bases; nucleotides outside the gene matches: 6. CDR1 is SGHTS and CDR2 is YDEGEE in the germline V gene. This CDR3 is built from 17 residues. CDR3 amino acids: CASSLEALAGVTGELFF. CDR3 DNA sequence: TGTGCCAGCAGCTTGGAGGCGCTAGCGGGAGTCACCGGGGAGCTGTTTTTT. Using reference TRBV5-8 and TRBJ2-2 for the parts outside the CDR3, the full variable domain is EAGVTQSPTHLIKTRGQQATLRCSPISGHTSVYWYQQALGLGLQFLLWYDEGEERNRGNFPPRFSGRQFPNYSSELNVNALELEDSALYLCASSLEALAGVTGELFFGEGSRLTVL.

This CDR3 is CASSLGSYGYTF. CDR3 nucleotide sequence: TGTGCCAGCAGTTTGGGGTCCTATGGCTACACCTTC. V and J are TRBV28 and TRBJ1-2, with D unresolved. Trimming left V 3 bases short and J 4 bases short, with 6 bases between. Germline CDR1 MDHEN, CDR2 SYDVKM. The length of the CDR3 is 12 residues.

This clone was observed a handful of times. The V and J genes are TRBV6-5 and TRBJ2-1; the D is unclear. Trimming left V 6 bases short and J 4 bases short, with 13 bases between. The CDR3 spans 14 residues. CDR1 is MNHEY, CDR2 SVGAGI, per germline. For the CDR3, the DNA is TGTGCCAGCAGCCCCCGCTCTGGGTACAATGAGCAGTTCTTC. Protein: CASSPRSGYNEQFF.

The chain recombines TRBV28 with TRBJ2-1; the D gene is possibly TRBD1 (6 bases). The CDR3 totals 15 residues. The germline CDR1 and CDR2 sequences are MDHEN and SYDVKM. V lost 5 bases and J 1 base, leaving 12 bases between the germline ends. The CDR3 loop is CASSRRQVSYNEQFF. The CDR3 region has the DNA TGTGCCAGCAGTCGCCGACAGGTTTCCTACAATGAGCAGTTCTTC.

By its share, this clone is medium-sized (0.01 to 0.1%). This sequence joins TRBV9 and TRBJ2-1, with a weak D call TRBD2 (6 bases). The CDR3 runs to 15 residues. Trimming shortened V by 5 bases and J by 6 bases, and 18 bases separated the two germline ends. Germline CDR1 SGDLS, CDR2 YYNGEE. Written as DNA, the CDR3 is TGTGCCAGCAGTCTGGCGGGAACCCCTCTCAATGAGCAGTTCTTC. Translated: CASSLAGTPLNEQFF.